By share of the sample, the clone carrying this T cell receptor (beta chain) is medium-sized. The antigen is not known. The V gene lost 1 base and the J gene lost 8 bases, with 6 bases spanning the gap. The CDR3 contains 13 residues. CDR1 is MGHDK and CDR2 is SYGVNS in the germline V gene. The source of the sample is a study of T cell responses to AZD1222 COVID-19 vaccine. Only in-frame clones appear in the TCRdb table, and some are missing; sequencing was by immunoSEQ multiplex PCR. In the table there are under 90,000 clones, around four fifths of which are singletons. Whole-study findings and limits: Spike-spanning, vaccine-associated CD4 TCRs were dominant at 160-218 and 743-854.

V is TRBV25-1 and J is TRBJ1-6; D not resolved. The sample in question was peripheral blood, obtained 28 days after the second AZD1222 dose. The sequence derives from an adult who received the AZD1222 COVID-19 vaccine. CDR3 region: CASSESPHSPLHF. Here the CDR3 DNA reads TGTGCCAGCAGTGAATCCCCCCATTCACCCCTCCACTTT.